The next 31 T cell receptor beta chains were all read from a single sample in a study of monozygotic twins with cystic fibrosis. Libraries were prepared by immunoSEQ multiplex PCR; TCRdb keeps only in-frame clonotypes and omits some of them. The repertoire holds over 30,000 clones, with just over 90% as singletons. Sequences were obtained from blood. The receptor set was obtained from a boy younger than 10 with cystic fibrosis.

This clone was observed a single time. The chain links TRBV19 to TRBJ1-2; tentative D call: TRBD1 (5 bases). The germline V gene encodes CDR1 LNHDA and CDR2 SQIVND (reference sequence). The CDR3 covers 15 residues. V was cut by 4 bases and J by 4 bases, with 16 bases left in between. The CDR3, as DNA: TGTGCCAGTAGTAGTCTGGGGGAAGGAATCTATGGCTACACCTTC. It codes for CASSSLGEGIYGYTF.

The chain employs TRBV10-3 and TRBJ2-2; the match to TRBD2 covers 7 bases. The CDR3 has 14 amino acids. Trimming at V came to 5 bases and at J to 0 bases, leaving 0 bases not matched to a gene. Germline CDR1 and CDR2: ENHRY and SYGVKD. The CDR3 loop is CAISLAANTGELFF. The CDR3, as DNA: TGTGCCATCAGTCTAGCGGCGAACACCGGGGAGCTGTTTTTT.

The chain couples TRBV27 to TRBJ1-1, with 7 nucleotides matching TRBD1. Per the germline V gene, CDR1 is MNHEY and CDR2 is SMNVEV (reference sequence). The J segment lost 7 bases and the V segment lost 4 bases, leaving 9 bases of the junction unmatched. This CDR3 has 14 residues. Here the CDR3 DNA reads TGTGCCAGCAGTTCCCCGGGACAGACCAGTGAAGCTTTCTTT. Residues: CASSSPGQTSEAFF.

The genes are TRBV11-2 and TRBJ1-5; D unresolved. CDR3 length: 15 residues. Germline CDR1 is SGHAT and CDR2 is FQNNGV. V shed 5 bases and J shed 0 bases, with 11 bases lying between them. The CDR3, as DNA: TGTGCCAGCAGCCCAGGACCTTTTAGCAATCAGCCCCAGCATTTT. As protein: CASSPGPFSNQPQHF.

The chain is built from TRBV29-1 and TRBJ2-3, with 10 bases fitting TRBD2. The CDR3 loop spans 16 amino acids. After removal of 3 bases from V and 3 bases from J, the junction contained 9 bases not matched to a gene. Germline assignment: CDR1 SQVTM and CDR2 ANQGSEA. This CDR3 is CSVDIPAGGLTDTQYF. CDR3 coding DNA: TGCAGCGTTGATATACCAGCGGGGGGGCTGACAGATACGCAGTATTTT.

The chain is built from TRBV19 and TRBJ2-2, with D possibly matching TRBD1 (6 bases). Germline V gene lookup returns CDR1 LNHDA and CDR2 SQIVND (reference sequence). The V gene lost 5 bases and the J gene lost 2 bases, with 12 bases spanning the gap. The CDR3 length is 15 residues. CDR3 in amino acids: CASSFGTTNTGELFF. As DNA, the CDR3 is TGTGCCAGTAGTTTCGGGACAACCAACACCGGGGAGCTGTTTTTT.

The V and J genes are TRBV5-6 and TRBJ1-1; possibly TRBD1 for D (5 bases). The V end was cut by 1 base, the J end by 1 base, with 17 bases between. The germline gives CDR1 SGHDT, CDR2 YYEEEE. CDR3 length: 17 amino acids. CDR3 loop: CASSLLWSGGPNTEAFF. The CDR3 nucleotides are TGTGCCAGCAGCTTGCTTTGGTCCGGGGGACCGAACACTGAAGCTTTCTTT.

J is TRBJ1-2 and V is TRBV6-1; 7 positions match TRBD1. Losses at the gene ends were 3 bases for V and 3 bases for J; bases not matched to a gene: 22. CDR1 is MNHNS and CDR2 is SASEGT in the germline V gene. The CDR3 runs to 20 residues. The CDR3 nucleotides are TGTGCCAGCAGTGATGATAACCTCATTGCGTCGGACAGGTTCTACTATGGCTACACCTTC. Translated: CASSDDNLIASDRFYYGYTF.

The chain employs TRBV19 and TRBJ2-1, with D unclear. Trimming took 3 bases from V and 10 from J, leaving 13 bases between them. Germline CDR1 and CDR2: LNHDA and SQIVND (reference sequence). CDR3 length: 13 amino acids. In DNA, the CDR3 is TGTGCCAGTAGTATGCTCCCACACCGAGAGCAGTTCTTC. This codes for CASSMLPHREQFF.

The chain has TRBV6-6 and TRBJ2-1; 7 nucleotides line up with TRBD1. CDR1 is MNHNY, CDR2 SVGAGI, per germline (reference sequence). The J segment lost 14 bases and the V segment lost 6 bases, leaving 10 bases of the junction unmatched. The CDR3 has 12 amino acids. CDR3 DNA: TGTGCCAGCAGCACGTGGGGTCAGGGGGAGTTCTTC. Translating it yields CASSTWGQGEFF.

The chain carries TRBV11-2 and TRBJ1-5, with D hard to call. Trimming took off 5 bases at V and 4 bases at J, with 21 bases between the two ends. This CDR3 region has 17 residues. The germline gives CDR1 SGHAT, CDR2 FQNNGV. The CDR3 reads CASSSEGLRRMNQPQHF. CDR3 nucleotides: TGTGCCAGCAGCAGCGAGGGATTGAGGAGGATGAATCAGCCCCAGCATTTT.

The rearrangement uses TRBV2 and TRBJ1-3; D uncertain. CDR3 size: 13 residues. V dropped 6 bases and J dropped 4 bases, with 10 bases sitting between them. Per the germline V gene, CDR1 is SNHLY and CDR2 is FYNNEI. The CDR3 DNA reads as TGTGCCAGCAGGTTAAGGCTAGGAAACACCATATATTTT. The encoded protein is CASRLRLGNTIYF.

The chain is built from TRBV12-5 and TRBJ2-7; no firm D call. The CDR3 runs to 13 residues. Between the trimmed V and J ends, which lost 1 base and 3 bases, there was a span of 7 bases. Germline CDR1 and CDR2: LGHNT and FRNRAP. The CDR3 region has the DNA TGTGCTAGTGGTTTGGGCCTTGACTACGAGCAGTACTTC. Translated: CASGLGLDYEQYF.

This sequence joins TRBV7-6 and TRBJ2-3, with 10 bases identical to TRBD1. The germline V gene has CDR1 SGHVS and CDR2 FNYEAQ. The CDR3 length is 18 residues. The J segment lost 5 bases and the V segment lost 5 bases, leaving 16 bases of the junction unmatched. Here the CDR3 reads CASSPPWGGTGVIDTQYF. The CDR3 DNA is TGTGCCAGCAGCCCCCCGTGGGGAGGGACAGGGGTTATAGATACGCAGTATTTT.

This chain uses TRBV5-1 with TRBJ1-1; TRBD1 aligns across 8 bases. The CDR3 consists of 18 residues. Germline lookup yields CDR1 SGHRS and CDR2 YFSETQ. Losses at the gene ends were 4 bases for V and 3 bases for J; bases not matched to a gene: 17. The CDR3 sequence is CASSPISGGRIADTEAFF. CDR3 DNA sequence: TGCGCCAGCAGCCCTATCTCAGGGGGCCGAATTGCGGACACTGAAGCTTTCTTT.

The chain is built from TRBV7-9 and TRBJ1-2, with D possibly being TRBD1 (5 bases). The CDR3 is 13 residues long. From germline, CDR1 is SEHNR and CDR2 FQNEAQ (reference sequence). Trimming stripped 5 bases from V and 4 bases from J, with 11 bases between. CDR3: CASSPDRVYGYTF. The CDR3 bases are TGTGCCAGCAGCCCCGACAGAGTCTATGGCTACACCTTC. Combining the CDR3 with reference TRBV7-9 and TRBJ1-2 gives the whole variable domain DTGVSQNPRHKITKRGQNVTFRCDPISEHNRLYWYRQTLGQGPEFLTYFQNEAQLEKSRLLSDRFSAERPKGSFSTLEIQRTEQGDSAMYLCASSPDRVYGYTFGSGTRLTVV.

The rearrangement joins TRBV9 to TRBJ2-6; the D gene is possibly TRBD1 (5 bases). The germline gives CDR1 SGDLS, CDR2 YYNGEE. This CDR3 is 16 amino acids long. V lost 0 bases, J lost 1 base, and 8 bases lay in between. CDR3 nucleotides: TGTGCCAGCAGCGTAGACTCAGGGTCTGGGGCCAACGTCCTGACTTTC. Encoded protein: CASSVDSGSGANVLTF.

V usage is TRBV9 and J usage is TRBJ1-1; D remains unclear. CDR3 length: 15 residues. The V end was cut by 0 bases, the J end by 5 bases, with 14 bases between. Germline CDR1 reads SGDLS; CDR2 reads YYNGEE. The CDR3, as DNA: TGTGCCAGCAGCGTAGAGCCCCGCGGGGATACTGAAGCTTTCTTT. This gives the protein CASSVEPRGDTEAFF. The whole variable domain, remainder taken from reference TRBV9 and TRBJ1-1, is DSGVTQTPKHLITATGQRVTLRCSPRSGDLSVYWYQQSLDQGLQFLIQYYNGEERAKGNILERFSAQQFPDLHSELNLSSLELGDSALYFCASSVEPRGDTEAFFGQGTRLTVV.

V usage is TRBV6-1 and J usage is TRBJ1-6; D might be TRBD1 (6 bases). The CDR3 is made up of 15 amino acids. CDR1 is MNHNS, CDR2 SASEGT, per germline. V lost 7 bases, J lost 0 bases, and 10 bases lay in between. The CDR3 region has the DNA TGTGCCAGCACCGGACAGAGCTCCTATAATTCACCCCTCCACTTT. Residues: CASTGQSSYNSPLHF.

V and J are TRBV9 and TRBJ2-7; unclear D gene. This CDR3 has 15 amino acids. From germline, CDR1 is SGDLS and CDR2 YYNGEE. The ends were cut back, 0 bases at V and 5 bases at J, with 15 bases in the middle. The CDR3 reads CASSVEETELNEQYF. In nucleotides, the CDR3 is TGTGCCAGCAGCGTAGAGGAGACCGAATTGAACGAGCAGTACTTC.

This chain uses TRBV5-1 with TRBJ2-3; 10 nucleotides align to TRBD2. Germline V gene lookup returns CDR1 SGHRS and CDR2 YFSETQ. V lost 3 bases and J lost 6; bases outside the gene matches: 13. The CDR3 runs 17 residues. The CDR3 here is CASSYITGLAGADTQYF. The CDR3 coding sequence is TGCGCCAGCAGCTACATAACAGGGCTAGCGGGGGCCGATACGCAGTATTTT.

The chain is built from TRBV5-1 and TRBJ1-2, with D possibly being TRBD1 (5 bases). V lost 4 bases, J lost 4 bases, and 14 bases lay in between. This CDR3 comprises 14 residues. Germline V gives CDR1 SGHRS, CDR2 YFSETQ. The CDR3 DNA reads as TGCGCCAGCAGCGCTAGGGGTGAGGGCTATGGCTACACCTTC. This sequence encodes CASSARGEGYGYTF.

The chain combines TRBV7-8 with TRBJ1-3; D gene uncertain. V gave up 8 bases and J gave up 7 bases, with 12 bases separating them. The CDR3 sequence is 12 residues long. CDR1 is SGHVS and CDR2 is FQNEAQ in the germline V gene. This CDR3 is CASSVVGNTIYF. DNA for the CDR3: TGTGCCAGCTCGGTTGTGGGGAACACCATATATTTT. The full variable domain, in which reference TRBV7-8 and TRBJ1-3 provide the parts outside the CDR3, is GAGVSQSPRYKVAKRGQDVALRCDPISGHVSLFWYQQALGQGPEFLTYFQNEAQLDKSGLPSDRFFAERPEGSVSTLKIQRTQQEDSAVYLCASSVVGNTIYFGEGSWLTVV.

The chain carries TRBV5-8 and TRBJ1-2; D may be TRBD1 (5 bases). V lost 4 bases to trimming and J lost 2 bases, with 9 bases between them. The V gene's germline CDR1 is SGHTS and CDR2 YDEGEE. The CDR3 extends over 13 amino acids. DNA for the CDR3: TGTGCCAGCAGCCTCGACAGCAACTATGGCTACACCTTC. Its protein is CASSLDSNYGYTF.

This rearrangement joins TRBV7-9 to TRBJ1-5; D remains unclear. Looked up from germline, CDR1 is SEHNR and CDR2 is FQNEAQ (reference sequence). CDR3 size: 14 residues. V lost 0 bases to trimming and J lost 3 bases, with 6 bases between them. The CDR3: CASSLAGFNQPQHF. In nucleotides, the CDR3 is TGTGCCAGCAGCTTAGCAGGGTTCAATCAGCCCCAGCATTTT. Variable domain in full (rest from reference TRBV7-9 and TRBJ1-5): DTGVSQNPRHKITKRGQNVTFRCDPISEHNRLYWYRQTLGQGPEFLTYFQNEAQLEKSRLLSDRFSAERPKGSFSTLEIQRTEQGDSAMYLCASSLAGFNQPQHFGDGTRLSIL.

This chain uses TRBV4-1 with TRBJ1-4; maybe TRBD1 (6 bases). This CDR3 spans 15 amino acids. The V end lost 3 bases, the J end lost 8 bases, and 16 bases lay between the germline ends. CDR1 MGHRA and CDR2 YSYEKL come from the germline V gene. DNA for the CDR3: TGCGCCAGCAGCCAGCCAGGGGCCTCAGACGAAAAACTGTTTTTT. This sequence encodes CASSQPGASDEKLFF.

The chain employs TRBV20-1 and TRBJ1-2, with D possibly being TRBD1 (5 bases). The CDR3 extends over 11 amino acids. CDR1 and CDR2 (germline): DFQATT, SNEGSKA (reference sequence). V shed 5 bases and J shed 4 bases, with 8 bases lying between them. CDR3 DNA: TGCAGTGCTTGGGACGGCTATGGCTACACCTTC. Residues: CSAWDGYGYTF.

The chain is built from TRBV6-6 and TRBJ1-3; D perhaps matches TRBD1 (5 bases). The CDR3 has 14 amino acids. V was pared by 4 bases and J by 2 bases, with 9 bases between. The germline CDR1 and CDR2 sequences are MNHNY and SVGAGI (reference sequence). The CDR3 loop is CASSFGQPGNTIYF. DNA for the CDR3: TGTGCCAGCAGTTTCGGACAACCTGGAAACACCATATATTTT.

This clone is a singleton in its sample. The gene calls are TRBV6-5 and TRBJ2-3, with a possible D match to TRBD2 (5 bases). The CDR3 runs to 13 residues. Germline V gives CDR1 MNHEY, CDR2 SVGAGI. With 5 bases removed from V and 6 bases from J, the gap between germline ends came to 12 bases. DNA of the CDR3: TGTGCCAGCAGTCATGGAGGTGCGGATACGCAGTATTTT. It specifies CASSHGGADTQYF.

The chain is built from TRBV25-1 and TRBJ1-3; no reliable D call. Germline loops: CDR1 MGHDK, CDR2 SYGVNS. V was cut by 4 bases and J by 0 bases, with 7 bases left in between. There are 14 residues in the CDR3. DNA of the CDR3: TGTGCCAGCAGTGGCTTATACTCTGGAAACACCATATATTTT. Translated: CASSGLYSGNTIYF.

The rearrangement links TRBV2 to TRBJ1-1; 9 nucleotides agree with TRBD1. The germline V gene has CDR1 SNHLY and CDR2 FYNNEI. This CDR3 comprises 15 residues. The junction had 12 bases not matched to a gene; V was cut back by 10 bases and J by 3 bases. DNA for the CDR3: TGTGCCACCAGACAACAGGGGGCTCGTGACACTGAAGCTTTCTTT. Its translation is CATRQQGARDTEAFF.